This T cell receptor beta chain was found in a study of Ad26.COV2.S vaccination and SARS-CoV-2 variants. Turning to the study itself: In the COV1001 trial, the donor was in the Ad26.COV2.S arm. Study-wide findings and caveats: There was a possibility that the TCR breadth and depth analyses underestimated total T cell responses. Vaccinated individuals (as opposed to placebo recipients) had higher spike-specific TCR breadth.

Described treatment: around 19 received Ad26.COV2.S at low or high dose, single or two shots; about 5 received placebo; per-sample allocation not given. After the first vaccine or placebo injection, samples were drawn on day 63. CDR3 length equals 18 residues. Per the germline V gene, CDR1 is LGHNA and CDR2 is YNFKEQ. V shed 3 bases and J shed 2 bases, with 22 bases lying between them. Points on this clone: Its antigen is not identified.

Libraries were prepared by immunoSEQ multiplex PCR; TCRdb keeps only in-frame clonotypes and omits some of them. The profile covers some 350,000 clones, with 85% appearing a single time and less than 4% taken by the ten largest. This sample comprised peripheral blood, obtained in a trial of Ad26.COV2.S vaccine versus placebo. The origin of this receptor is a person between 18 and 65 years old who received the Ad26.COV2.S COVID-19 vaccine or a placebo. The rearrangement uses TRBV4-2 and TRBJ2-5, with D maybe TRBD2 (5 bases). Here the CDR3 reads CASSQDPAGGETQETQYF. CDR3 bases: TGTGCCAGCAGCCAGGACCCGGCGGGTGGAGAGACTCAAGAGACCCAGTACTTC.